This is a list of T cell receptor beta chains from one sample in a study of control samples from healthy donors and cancer patients. Data came from immunoSEQ multiplex PCR; TCRdb stores just in-frame clones and leaves some out. The data hold some 130,000 clones, with about 92% observed a single time. Sequenced sample: blood. Every receptor here comes from a woman in her fifties or sixties in good health. Each CDR3 is given with its conserved first and last residue. A D gene is named only where the DNA matches it firmly. Part of the rows lack a size; the others show once, few, many or a class for expanded clones.

>TRBV6-1|TRBJ1-6|.|.
CASSFRATNSPLHF
TGTGCCAGCAGTTTCCGGGCCACAAATTCACCCCTCCACTTT
>TRBV7-2|TRBJ2-3|.|.
CASSPRQRVDTQYF
TGTGCCAGCAGCCCGAGACAGAGAGTAGATACGCAGTATTTT
>TRBV28|TRBJ2-6|TRBD1|.
CASRRDRGFSGANVLTF
TGTGCCAGCAGGAGGGACAGGGGCTTCTCTGGGGCCAACGTCCTGACTTTC
>TRBV25-1|TRBJ2-7|.|.
CASSPRTDNYEQYF
TGTGCCAGCAGTCCCCGGACAGACAACTACGAGCAGTACTTC
>TRBV30|TRBJ1-4|.|.
CAVRGNDEKLFF
TGTGCGGTCCGGGGGAACGATGAAAAACTGTTTTTT
>TRBV2|TRBJ1-5|.|once
CASTRGGHQPQHF
TGTGCCAGCACCCGAGGGGGGCATCAGCCCCAGCATTTT
>TRBV10-1|TRBJ1-1|.|.
CASSATGTKDTEAFF
TGCGCCAGCAGTGCTACCGGGACTAAGGACACTGAAGCTTTCTTT
>TRBV5-1|TRBJ1-4|.|.
CASSLEGVPGEKLFF
TGCGCCAGCAGCTTGGAAGGGGTCCCTGGTGAAAAACTGTTTTTT
>TRBV10-3|TRBJ2-1|.|.
CAIGRDKNEQFF
TGTGCCATCGGCCGGGACAAAAATGAGCAGTTCTTC
>TRBV6-1|TRBJ2-1|.|few
CASSEAGGVGNEQFF
TGTGCCAGCAGTGAAGCGGGGGGAGTAGGCAATGAGCAGTTCTTC
>TRBV5-6|TRBJ2-3|.|.
CASSPGTLTDTQYF
TGTGCCAGCAGCCCCGGGACACTCACAGATACGCAGTATTTT
>TRBV10-3|TRBJ2-3|TRBD2|once
CAITQSSGSVADTQYF
TGTGCCATCACCCAGTCTAGCGGGAGTGTCGCAGATACGCAGTATTTT
>TRBV6-6|TRBJ2-7|TRBD1|.
CASRSGQGQSYEQYF
TGTGCCAGCAGATCGGGACAGGGGCAGTCCTACGAGCAGTACTTC
>TRBV6-1|TRBJ1-5|.|.
CASSEADRYNQPQHF
TGTGCCAGCAGTGAAGCGGACAGATACAATCAGCCCCAGCATTTT
>TRBV15|TRBJ1-3|.|.
CATSGSGTQGRNTIYF
TGTGCCACCAGCGGTTCCGGGACTCAGGGACGGAACACCATATATTTT
>TRBV21-1|TRBJ2-2|.|.
CASSKSGTTNTGELFF
TGTGCCAGCAGCAAGTCCGGGACGACGAACACCGGGGAGCTGTTTTTT
>TRBV7-2|TRBJ1-2|.|.
CASSQRAFYGYTF
TGTGCCAGCAGCCAAAGGGCCTTCTATGGCTACACCTTC
>TRBV19|TRBJ1-5|TRBD1|.
CASLEAGGHQPQHF
TGTGCCAGTTTGGAGGCAGGGGGCCATCAGCCCCAGCATTTT
>TRBV7-9|TRBJ1-1|.|.
CASGRNQNAEAFF
TGTGCCAGCGGAAGGAATCAGAACGCTGAAGCTTTCTTT
>TRBV29-1|TRBJ2-7|TRBD1|.
CSVESGQGISF
TGCAGCGTTGAATCTGGACAGGGGATTTCCTTC
>TRBV19|TRBJ1-1|TRBD1|.
CASSKPPGQGDTEAFF
TGTGCCAGTAGTAAACCTCCCGGACAGGGTGACACTGAAGCTTTCTTT
>TRBV5-1|TRBJ2-7|TRBD1|.
CASSLDQGAGMEQYF
TGCGCCAGCAGCTTGGACCAGGGGGCGGGGATGGAGCAGTACTTC
>TRBV7-9|TRBJ2-3|TRBD2|.
CASSQGTSGRRWVTDTQYF
TGTGCCAGCAGCCAAGGTACTAGCGGGAGGAGATGGGTCACAGATACGCAGTATTTT
>TRBV5-6|TRBJ1-4|.|.
CASSSNLGVPNEKLFF
TGTGCCAGCAGCTCCAACCTGGGGGTTCCTAATGAAAAACTGTTTTTT
>TRBV11-2|TRBJ2-2|.|.
CASSLSRTGELFF
TGTGCCAGCAGCCTAAGCCGTACCGGGGAGCTGTTTTTT
>TRBV19|TRBJ2-1|.|.
CASSILPRDAYNEQFF
TGTGCCAGTAGTATTCTACCCCGGGACGCCTACAATGAGCAGTTCTTC
>TRBV7-9|TRBJ2-7|TRBD2|once
CASSLLPGLARGDEQYF
TGTGCCAGCAGCTTACTCCCGGGACTAGCGAGAGGGGACGAGCAGTACTTC
>TRBV4-1|TRBJ1-5|.|few
CASSQVVTNQPQHF
TGCGCCAGCAGCCAAGTGGTAACCAATCAGCCCCAGCATTTT
>TRBV29-1|TRBJ1-2|.|.
CSAADSQYGYTF
TGCAGCGCCGCGGACAGTCAATATGGCTACACCTTC
>TRBV7-9|TRBJ2-4|TRBD1|.
CASSPGQGQNIQYF
TGTGCCAGCAGCCCGGGACAGGGGCAAAACATTCAGTACTTC
>TRBV19|TRBJ2-1|TRBD2|.
CASSLGLAGVDEQFF
TGTGCCAGTAGTCTGGGACTAGCGGGGGTCGATGAGCAGTTCTTC
>TRBV3-1/TRBV3-2|TRBJ1-2|.|once
CASSGRGGYGYTF
TGTGCCAGCAGCGGGAGAGGGGGCTATGGCTACACCTTC
>TRBV19|TRBJ1-2|.|.
CASSRIYGYTF
TGTGCCAGTAGCAGGATCTATGGCTACACCTTC
>TRBV7-8|TRBJ1-3|.|.
CASSVAAALGNTIYF
TGTGCCAGCAGCGTCGCGGCAGCTCTCGGAAACACCATATATTTT
>TRBV23-1|TRBJ2-7|TRBD2|.
CASSRAFSGRRGREVYEQYF
TGCGCCAGCAGTCGGGCGTTTAGCGGGAGGAGGGGGCGAGAGGTTTACGAGCAGTACTTC
>TRBV7-9|TRBJ2-5|.|.
CASSLAAGETQYF
TGTGCCAGCAGCTTAGCCGCGGGGGAGACCCAGTACTTC
>TRBV15|TRBJ1-6|.|.
CATSALLDSPLHF
TGTGCCACCAGCGCCCTACTCGATTCACCCCTCCACTTT
>TRBV11-2|TRBJ2-1|.|.
CASSPPWGDGYNEQFF
TGTGCCAGCAGCCCCCCCTGGGGGGACGGCTACAATGAGCAGTTCTTC
>TRBV11-2|TRBJ2-1|TRBD1|.
CASSPRTGVSYNEQFF
TGTGCCAGCAGCCCCCGGACAGGGGTTTCCTACAATGAGCAGTTCTTC
>TRBV4-1|TRBJ1-2|TRBD1|.
CASSQGAWDRVNGYTF
TGCGCCAGCAGCCAAGGAGCCTGGGACAGGGTGAATGGCTACACCTTC
>TRBV2|TRBJ1-1|.|.
CASSEGSHNTEAFF
TGTGCCAGCAGTGAAGGTAGCCACAACACTGAAGCTTTCTTT
>TRBV28|TRBJ2-7|TRBD2|.
CASSPSGRSDEQYF
TGTGCCAGCAGTCCTAGCGGGAGGTCAGACGAGCAGTACTTC
>TRBV15|TRBJ1-3|.|.
CATSRDHITFSGNTIYF
TGTGCCACCAGCAGAGATCACATCACGTTCTCTGGAAACACCATATATTTT
>TRBV3-1/TRBV3-2|TRBJ2-5|.|.
CASSQFETQYF
TGTGCCAGCAGCCAATTTGAGACCCAGTACTTC
>TRBV4-2|TRBJ1-2|.|.
CASSQDGGYGYTF
TGTGCCAGCAGCCAAGACGGAGGGTATGGCTACACCTTC
>TRBV29-1|TRBJ2-3|TRBD1|.
CSASGTGFADTQYF
TGCAGCGCCTCCGGGACAGGTTTTGCAGATACGCAGTATTTT
>TRBV19|TRBJ1-4|TRBD1|.
CASSPRTGTNEKLFF
TGTGCCAGTAGTCCCCGGACAGGGACTAATGAAAAACTGTTTTTT
>TRBV19|TRBJ1-5|.|.
CASSIRGPDNQPQHF
TGTGCCAGTAGTATTCGGGGGCCGGACAATCAGCCCCAGCATTTT
>TRBV18|TRBJ2-7|.|.
CASSQGTEVPEQYF
TGTGCCAGCTCACAAGGGACCGAGGTTCCCGAGCAGTACTTC
>TRBV5-1|TRBJ1-1|.|.
CASSIRGANTEAFF
TGCGCCAGCAGTATCCGGGGGGCTAACACTGAAGCTTTCTTT